These T cell receptor beta chains were read from a single sample in a study of blood T cell repertoires in COVID-19. Clones were read by immunoSEQ multiplex PCR, and TCRdb kept only the in-frame ones, dropping some. The data contain 200,000 to 250,000 clones, around 84% of them singletons. The sample consisted of peripheral blood. Every receptor here comes from a man younger than 45 with active or convalescent COVID-19. Both conserved end residues are part of each CDR3. The D gene is left open where the match is weak. Clone size is not always given. Where it is, it says once, few, many or a class for expanded clones.

j_gene: TRBJ1-5
abundance: -
v_gene: TRBV28
d_gene: -
CDR3aa: CASSFPGNQPQHF
CDR3nt: TGTGCCAGCAGTTTCCCGGGGAATCAGCCCCAGCATTTT

j_gene: TRBJ1-2
abundance: few
v_gene: TRBV7-2
d_gene: -
CDR3aa: CASSPRTEMVGYTF
CDR3nt: TGTGCCAGCAGCCCACGGACTGAGATGGTAGGCTACACCTTC

j_gene: TRBJ1-1
abundance: -
v_gene: TRBV7-2
d_gene: -
CDR3aa: CASSFQGSGSEAFF
CDR3nt: TGTGCCAGCAGCTTTCAGGGAAGTGGCTCTGAAGCTTTCTTT

j_gene: TRBJ2-5
abundance: -
v_gene: TRBV4-2
d_gene: -
CDR3aa: CASSPRSGNSQETQYF
CDR3nt: TGTGCCAGCAGCCCCCGGTCGGGGAATAGCCAAGAGACCCAGTACTTC

j_gene: TRBJ1-1
abundance: -
v_gene: TRBV5-4
d_gene: -
CDR3aa: CASSPRRTMNTEAFF
CDR3nt: TGTGCCAGCAGCCCTCGGCGGACTATGAACACTGAAGCTTTCTTT

j_gene: TRBJ1-5
abundance: -
v_gene: TRBV7-8
d_gene: TRBD1
CDR3aa: CASSLAGGGYQPQHF
CDR3nt: TGTGCCAGCAGCTTAGCTGGAGGGGGCTATCAGCCCCAGCATTTT

j_gene: TRBJ1-4
abundance: -
v_gene: TRBV6-5
d_gene: TRBD1
CDR3aa: CASSIGQGRNEKLFF
CDR3nt: TGTGCCAGCAGTATCGGACAGGGCCGAAATGAAAAACTGTTTTTT

j_gene: TRBJ1-4
abundance: -
v_gene: TRBV7-2
d_gene: -
CDR3aa: CASSPAGSVYEKLFF
CDR3nt: TGTGCCAGCAGCCCCGCGGGTTCAGTTTATGAAAAACTGTTTTTT

j_gene: TRBJ2-7
abundance: -
v_gene: TRBV6-2/TRBV6-3
d_gene: TRBD1
CDR3aa: CASSDPRGQAYEQYF
CDR3nt: TGTGCCAGCAGTGACCCCCGGGGACAGGCCTACGAGCAGTACTTC

j_gene: TRBJ2-7
abundance: few
v_gene: TRBV3-1/TRBV3-2
d_gene: TRBD2
CDR3aa: CASSQPLAGGLREQYF
CDR3nt: TGTGCCAGTTCACAGCCACTAGCGGGAGGTTTACGCGAGCAGTACTTC

j_gene: TRBJ2-1
abundance: -
v_gene: TRBV5-1
d_gene: TRBD2
CDR3aa: CASSLASGVYNEQFF
CDR3nt: TGCGCCAGCAGCTTGGCCAGCGGGGTATACAATGAGCAGTTCTTC

j_gene: TRBJ1-2
abundance: -
v_gene: TRBV28
d_gene: TRBD1
CDR3aa: CASGNKPGQGYGYTF
CDR3nt: TGTGCCAGCGGAAACAAACCGGGACAGGGGTATGGCTACACCTTC

j_gene: TRBJ1-6
abundance: once
v_gene: TRBV6-4
d_gene: TRBD1
CDR3aa: CASSDPTGFRILVDNSPLHF
CDR3nt: TGTGCCAGCAGTGACCCGACAGGGTTTCGCATCCTGGTCGATAATTCACCCCTCCACTTT

j_gene: TRBJ2-3
abundance: -
v_gene: TRBV5-1
d_gene: TRBD1
CDR3aa: CASSLRTGGPTDTQYF
CDR3nt: TGCGCCAGCAGCCTAAGGACAGGGGGCCCGACAGATACGCAGTATTTT

j_gene: TRBJ1-2
abundance: -
v_gene: TRBV4-1
d_gene: -
CDR3aa: CASSQVGDSRLNYGYTF
CDR3nt: TGCGCCAGCAGCCAAGTAGGAGACAGCCGTCTCAACTATGGCTACACCTTC

j_gene: TRBJ2-1
abundance: -
v_gene: TRBV9
d_gene: -
CDR3aa: CASSVVSANYNEQFF
CDR3nt: TGTGCCAGCAGCGTAGTGAGCGCAAATTACAATGAGCAGTTCTTC

j_gene: TRBJ2-5
abundance: -
v_gene: TRBV7-6
d_gene: -
CDR3aa: CASSLNSGVQETQYF
CDR3nt: TGTGCCAGCAGCCTCAACTCGGGGGTCCAAGAGACCCAGTACTTC

j_gene: TRBJ2-1
abundance: -
v_gene: TRBV24-1
d_gene: TRBD2
CDR3aa: CATSGGGTSLFF
CDR3nt: TGTGCCACCAGTGGGGGGGGGACTAGCCTGTTCTTC

j_gene: TRBJ2-2
abundance: -
v_gene: TRBV9
d_gene: TRBD1
CDR3aa: CASRGGDTGELFF
CDR3nt: TGTGCCAGCAGAGGGGGCGACACCGGGGAGCTGTTTTTT

j_gene: TRBJ1-4
abundance: -
v_gene: TRBV28
d_gene: -
CDR3aa: CASGRGEKLFF
CDR3nt: TGTGCCAGTGGTCGGGGTGAAAAACTGTTTTTT

j_gene: TRBJ1-1
abundance: -
v_gene: TRBV7-2
d_gene: -
CDR3aa: CASSLSLGDGAFF
CDR3nt: TGTGCCAGCAGCTTGTCCCTAGGGGATGGAGCTTTCTTT

j_gene: TRBJ1-2
abundance: -
v_gene: TRBV2
d_gene: -
CDR3aa: CASSLTGPDYRYGYTF
CDR3nt: TGTGCCAGCAGCCTCACCGGGCCAGACTACCGCTATGGCTACACCTTC

j_gene: TRBJ2-4
abundance: -
v_gene: TRBV14
d_gene: TRBD1
CDR3aa: CASSRTGVGNIQYF
CDR3nt: TGTGCCAGCAGCCGCACAGGGGTGGGGAACATTCAGTACTTC

j_gene: TRBJ1-1
abundance: -
v_gene: TRBV11-2
d_gene: -
CDR3aa: CASSTGQGLGTEAFF
CDR3nt: TGTGCCAGCAGCACGGGCCAGGGCTTGGGGACTGAAGCTTTCTTT

j_gene: TRBJ1-6
abundance: -
v_gene: TRBV19
d_gene: -
CDR3aa: CASHRGINSPLHF
CDR3nt: TGTGCCAGTCACCGGGGGATCAATTCACCCCTCCACTTT

j_gene: TRBJ2-7
abundance: -
v_gene: TRBV5-6
d_gene: TRBD1
CDR3aa: CASSQQGSYEQYF
CDR3nt: TGTGCCAGCAGCCAACAGGGGTCCTACGAGCAGTACTTC

j_gene: TRBJ1-2
abundance: -
v_gene: TRBV4-1
d_gene: TRBD1
CDR3aa: CASSQVRTGPNYGYTF
CDR3nt: TGCGCCAGCAGCCAAGTACGGACAGGACCTAACTATGGCTACACCTTC

j_gene: TRBJ2-5
abundance: -
v_gene: TRBV4-2
d_gene: TRBD2
CDR3aa: CASSQERGGQETQYF
CDR3nt: TGTGCCAGCAGCCAAGAGCGGGGGGGCCAAGAGACCCAGTACTTC

j_gene: TRBJ2-1
abundance: -
v_gene: TRBV10-1
d_gene: TRBD2
CDR3aa: CASSKLEGGGDNEQFF
CDR3nt: TGCGCCAGCAGTAAACTCGAAGGCGGGGGGGACAATGAGCAGTTCTTC

j_gene: TRBJ1-2
abundance: -
v_gene: TRBV6-5
d_gene: -
CDR3aa: CASTPGGPNYGYTF
CDR3nt: TGTGCCAGCACCCCGGGGGGGCCCAACTATGGCTACACCTTC

j_gene: TRBJ2-7
abundance: -
v_gene: TRBV7-2
d_gene: TRBD2
CDR3aa: CASSLKAAGVGYYEQYF
CDR3nt: TGTGCCAGCAGCTTAAAAGCAGCGGGGGTCGGTTATTACGAGCAGTACTTC

j_gene: TRBJ2-1
abundance: medium-sized
v_gene: TRBV9
d_gene: -
CDR3aa: CASSVATNNEQFF
CDR3nt: TGTGCCAGCAGCGTAGCTACTAACAATGAGCAGTTCTTC

j_gene: TRBJ1-2
abundance: -
v_gene: TRBV6-2/TRBV6-3
d_gene: TRBD1
CDR3aa: CASSYGTGGTYGYTF
CDR3nt: TGTGCCAGCAGTTACGGGACAGGGGGCACCTATGGCTACACCTTC

j_gene: TRBJ2-5
abundance: -
v_gene: TRBV2
d_gene: TRBD1
CDR3aa: CASSQETGPQETQYF
CDR3nt: TGTGCCAGCAGCCAAGAGACAGGGCCCCAAGAGACCCAGTACTTC

j_gene: TRBJ2-2
abundance: few
v_gene: TRBV18
d_gene: -
CDR3aa: CASSPPGTGELFF
CDR3nt: TGTGCCAGCTCACCGCCAGGAACCGGGGAGCTGTTTTTT

j_gene: TRBJ2-4
abundance: once
v_gene: TRBV6-5
d_gene: -
CDR3aa: CASSYSTLAKNIQYF
CDR3nt: TGTGCCAGCAGTTACTCGACACTAGCCAAAAACATTCAGTACTTC

j_gene: TRBJ2-3
abundance: -
v_gene: TRBV9
d_gene: TRBD2
CDR3aa: CASSVEQRGGTDTQYF
CDR3nt: TGTGCCAGCAGCGTAGAGCAGCGGGGGGGCACAGATACGCAGTATTTT

j_gene: TRBJ2-1
abundance: -
v_gene: TRBV7-3
d_gene: TRBD2
CDR3aa: CASSQRERGDEQFF
CDR3nt: TGTGCCAGCAGCCAGCGGGAGAGGGGCGATGAGCAGTTCTTC

j_gene: TRBJ1-6
abundance: -
v_gene: TRBV6-6
d_gene: TRBD1
CDR3aa: CASSYPGQGNSPLHF
CDR3nt: TGTGCCAGCAGTTACCCGGGACAGGGAAATTCACCCCTCCACTTT

j_gene: TRBJ2-2
abundance: -
v_gene: TRBV5-4
d_gene: -
CDR3aa: CASSVGLNTGELFF
CDR3nt: TGTGCCAGCAGCGTGGGACTGAACACCGGGGAGCTGTTTTTT

j_gene: TRBJ1-6
abundance: -
v_gene: TRBV3-1/TRBV3-2
d_gene: TRBD1
CDR3aa: CASSQDPGQNSPLHF
CDR3nt: TGTGCCAGCAGCCAGGATCCGGGACAGAATTCACCCCTCCACTTT

j_gene: TRBJ1-1
abundance: -
v_gene: TRBV30
d_gene: TRBD1
CDR3aa: CAWSPGTGGAEAFF
CDR3nt: TGTGCCTGGAGTCCCGGGACAGGGGGAGCTGAAGCTTTCTTT

j_gene: TRBJ2-1
abundance: -
v_gene: TRBV18
d_gene: TRBD2
CDR3aa: CASSPLAGGRSYNEQFF
CDR3nt: TGTGCCAGCTCACCACTAGCGGGAGGCCGCTCCTACAATGAGCAGTTCTTC

j_gene: TRBJ1-2
abundance: -
v_gene: TRBV30
d_gene: TRBD1
CDR3aa: CAWSVWDRGRMGYGYTF
CDR3nt: TGTGCCTGGAGTGTGTGGGACAGGGGGCGGATGGGGTATGGCTACACCTTC

j_gene: TRBJ1-6
abundance: -
v_gene: TRBV9
d_gene: -
CDR3aa: CASSGEGGGPNSPLHF
CDR3nt: TGTGCCAGCAGCGGGGAGGGCGGCGGGCCAAATTCACCCCTCCACTTT

j_gene: TRBJ2-4
abundance: -
v_gene: TRBV5-8
d_gene: -
CDR3aa: CASSLATGWAKNIQYF
CDR3nt: TGTGCCAGCAGCTTGGCTACGGGGTGGGCCAAAAACATTCAGTACTTC

j_gene: TRBJ2-7
abundance: few
v_gene: TRBV27
d_gene: TRBD2
CDR3aa: CASSQTLAGKSYEQYF
CDR3nt: TGTGCCAGCAGTCAGACCCTAGCGGGGAAATCCTACGAGCAGTACTTC

j_gene: TRBJ1-2
abundance: once
v_gene: TRBV7-2
d_gene: TRBD1
CDR3aa: CASSSHAGGGGGYTF
CDR3nt: TGTGCCAGCAGCTCCCACGCAGGGGGAGGAGGAGGCTACACCTTC

j_gene: TRBJ2-2
abundance: -
v_gene: TRBV10-3
d_gene: TRBD2
CDR3aa: CAISDPMTSGGGGELFF
CDR3nt: TGTGCCATCAGTGACCCTATGACTAGCGGGGGAGGCGGGGAGCTGTTTTTT

j_gene: TRBJ2-5
abundance: -
v_gene: TRBV11-2
d_gene: -
CDR3aa: CASSLESASHQETQYF
CDR3nt: TGTGCCAGCAGCTTAGAATCGGCTAGCCACCAAGAGACCCAGTACTTC

j_gene: TRBJ2-3
abundance: -
v_gene: TRBV29-1
d_gene: -
CDR3aa: CSVGRSTGTQYF
CDR3nt: TGCAGCGTTGGGCGGTCCACAGGGACGCAGTATTTT

j_gene: TRBJ2-7
abundance: -
v_gene: TRBV6-4
d_gene: -
CDR3aa: CASSARGLSYEQYF
CDR3nt: TGTGCCAGCTCGGCCAGGGGCCTATCCTACGAGCAGTACTTC